This T cell receptor (beta chain) emerged from a study of blood T cell repertoires in COVID-19. Overall study context: In each case, the material was cDNA or gDNA derived from T cells, B-cell-depleted T cells, or PBMCs.

V gave up 3 bases and J gave up 2 bases, with 8 bases separating them. Germline V gives CDR1 MDHEN, CDR2 SYDVKM. The CDR3 is 14 amino acids. Original processing methods: Amplified reference gene primers provided the basis for estimating nucleated cell counts. Repertoires were generated with immunoSEQ multiplex PCR, while TCRdb's copy carries only in-frame clones and drops some. D and trimming come from the DNA, and the V and J calls and clone size come from that table. The sample records around 350,000 clones, around nine tenths being singletons. Sequences were obtained from peripheral blood. The chain combines TRBV28 with TRBJ1-5; D uncertain. The receptor was derived from a human donor in a cohort sampled during active COVID-19. The CDR3 spells CASSFKPGNQPQHF. CDR3 coding DNA: TGTGCCAGCAGTTTTAAACCGGGCAATCAGCCCCAGCATTTT.